Presented here are 15 T cell receptor beta chains from one specimen sequenced in a study of metastatic and nonmetastatic thyroid tumors. TCRdb used MiXCR to call clones anew from the PCR reads. The data show several thousand clones, 35% seen once. No treatment had been given to any patient before thyroid surgery. Source material: adjacent normal tissue. The source of these receptors is a female donor with papillary thyroid cancer or a benign thyroid nodule (not recorded which). Some clones in this sample may be carry-over from other donors' samples.

The chain combines TRBV4-1 with TRBJ2-1; possible D gene TRBD2, 6 bases. The CDR3 spans 15 residues. Germline V gene lookup returns CDR1 MGHRA and CDR2 YSYEKL. V was cut by 3 bases and J by 4 bases, with 13 bases left in between. The CDR3 coding sequence is TGCGCCAGCAGCCATGGCCAGCGGGTATACAATGAGCAGTTCTTC. Its protein product is CASSHGQRVYNEQFF.

The rearrangement links TRBV12-3 or TRBV12-4 to TRBJ2-7; 10 nucleotides align to TRBD2. The CDR3 covers 15 residues. V was clipped by 3 bases and J by 6 bases; unmatched bases: 8. CDR3 bases: TGTGCCAGCAGTTTCCAGCTAGCGGGAGTGGCCGAGCAGTACTTC. Translating it yields CASSFQLAGVAEQYF.

This clone is labeled as large. The chain employs TRBV19 and TRBJ2-1, with D perhaps matching TRBD1 (5 bases). Germline V lookup: CDR1 LNHDA, CDR2 SQIVND (reference sequence). CDR3 length: 15 amino acids. The V and J ends lost 5 bases and 5 bases respectively, with 16 bases between them. The CDR3 DNA reads as TGTGCCAGTAGTGCCGACAGTATTCGGAACAATGAGCAGTTCTTC. Its translation: CASSADSIRNNEQFF.

V usage is TRBV20-1 and J usage is TRBJ2-6, with D perhaps TRBD1 (5 bases). CDR1 and CDR2 from the germline V gene are DFQATT and SNEGSKA (reference sequence). Trimming cost V 3 bases and J 0 bases, with 12 bases left between them. The length of the CDR3 is 16 residues. CDR3 residues: CSASIQVNSGANVLTF. The CDR3 nucleotides are TGCAGTGCTAGTATACAGGTTAACTCTGGGGCCAACGTCCTGACTTTC.

The J gene is TRBJ2-7, the V gene TRBV6-1; a possible D gene is TRBD1 (6 bases). This CDR3 is built from 15 residues. Deletions cut 6 bases from V and 3 bases from J, with 18 bases between. Germline CDR1 and CDR2: MNHNS and SASEGT. The CDR3 DNA sequence: TGTGCCAGCAGCCGGACAGCGAGTTTAGGCTACGAGCAGTACTTC. This gives the protein CASSRTASLGYEQYF.

This chain connects TRBV30 to TRBJ2-7; either TRBD1 or TRBD2 may fit D (6 bases each). V was trimmed by 0 bases and J by 7 bases, leaving 13 bases between them. Germline CDR1 reads GTSNPN; CDR2 reads SVGIG (reference sequence). CDR3 length: 13 residues. The DNA of the CDR3 is TGTGCCTGGAGTGTACACGGGGGCGGGGAGCAGTACTTC. Its protein is CAWSVHGGGEQYF.

V is TRBV5-1 and J is TRBJ2-2, with D unresolved. This CDR3 is built from 13 residues. The V end was cut by 4 bases, the J end by 1 base, with 5 bases between. Germline V CDR1 and CDR2: SGHRS, YFSETQ. CDR3 nucleotide sequence: TGCGCCAGCAGCCTACAGAACACCGGGGAGCTGTTTTTT. It codes for CASSLQNTGELFF.

The J gene is TRBJ2-7, the V gene TRBV20-1, with unresolved D. CDR1 is DFQATT and CDR2 is SNEGSKA in the germline V gene (reference sequence). The CDR3 has 12 amino acids. The CDR3 spells CSIEGTTDEQYF. DNA of the CDR3: TGCAGCATAGAAGGTACTACAGACGAGCAGTACTTC.

CDR3 residues: CATSRDRAGEQYF. CDR3 sequence (DNA): TGTGCCACCAGCAGAGACAGGGCAGGGGAGCAGTACTTC. The chain couples TRBV15 to TRBJ2-7; perhaps TRBD1 as D (5 bases). Trimming removed 0 bases at V and 7 bases at J, with 10 bases between. Looked up from germline, CDR1 is LNHNV and CDR2 is YYDKDF (reference sequence). This CDR3 is 13 amino acids long.

The V and J genes are TRBV20-1 and TRBJ1-6; D may be TRBD1 (5 bases). Per the germline V gene, CDR1 is DFQATT and CDR2 is SNEGSKA (reference sequence). Trimming shortened V by 6 bases and J by 10 bases, and 16 bases separated the two germline ends. The CDR3 has 13 residues. The CDR3 is CSAQGDRGSPLHF. CDR3 nucleotides: TGCAGTGCGCAAGGGGATAGAGGCTCACCCCTCCACTTT.

This clone was seen a handful of times. The chain carries TRBV12-3 or TRBV12-4 and TRBJ2-7; TRBD1 might be the D (5 bases). This CDR3 spans 14 amino acids. V lost 7 bases and J 3 bases, leaving 16 bases between the germline ends. Here the CDR3 DNA reads TGTGCCAGCACTTTCGGGTTAGGGGACTACGAGCAGTACTTC. This sequence encodes CASTFGLGDYEQYF.

V usage is TRBV20-1 and J usage is TRBJ2-3, with no clear D. V lost 1 base and J 0 bases, leaving 11 bases between the germline ends. Germline lookup yields CDR1 DFQATT and CDR2 SNEGSKA (reference sequence). The CDR3 sequence is 15 residues long. CDR3 in DNA: TGCAGTGCTAGAGTAAGACTGACTAGCACAGATACGCAGTATTTT. It yields the protein CSARVRLTSTDTQYF.

This clone was seen a few times. The V call is TRBV28, the J call TRBJ2-3; D is perhaps TRBD1 (6 bases). The V end lost 4 bases, the J end lost 0 bases, and 14 bases lay between the germline ends. The CDR3 spans 16 residues. Germline CDR1 reads MDHEN; CDR2 reads SYDVKM. Written as DNA, the CDR3 is TGTGCCAGCAGTTCTGGCTCACAGGGAAGCACAGATACGCAGTATTTT. Its protein product is CASSSGSQGSTDTQYF.

The sample holds a few counts of this clone. This chain joins TRBV19 and TRBJ1-2, with D maybe TRBD1 (5 bases). CDR1 is LNHDA and CDR2 is SQIVND in the germline V gene (reference sequence). This CDR3 is built from 15 residues. The V and J ends lost 7 bases and 3 bases respectively, with 18 bases between them. CDR3 protein: CASIPQPGRDYGYTF. DNA of the CDR3: TGTGCCAGTATCCCCCAACCGGGACGGGACTATGGCTACACCTTC.

V usage is TRBV28 and J usage is TRBJ2-2, with a tentative D call TRBD1 (6 bases). The CDR3 is 18 amino acids. CDR1 is MDHEN, CDR2 SYDVKM, per germline. Trimming stripped 6 bases from V and 1 base from J, with 21 bases between. Written as DNA, the CDR3 is TGTGCCAGCAGACCCATCAAAATGGACAGAGGGAACACCGGGGAGCTGTTTTTT. Encoded protein: CASRPIKMDRGNTGELFF.